The 32 T cell receptor beta chains below come from one sample, sequenced in a study of beta chain features in type 1 diabetes. Isolated RNA was reverse transcribed in full, so expressed TCRB transcripts were sequenced. TCRdb keeps only in-frame clones here, not all; method: immunoSEQ multiplex PCR. The top ten clones hold around 0.015% of a sample with approximately 280,000 clones, approximately 15% of them seen once. These TCRs' antigens remain unknown. Findings and limits, study-wide: In all four CD4+ subsets, TCRB CDR3 length was significantly, moderately reduced in type 1 diabetes.

The source material was naive CD4+ T cells from blood. The receptors stem from a man aged 18 to 30 with type 1 diabetes.

A few counts support this clone. The genes are TRBV11-2 and TRBJ2-3, with TRBD1 identical over 7 bases. Germline V gene data show CDR1 as SGHAT and CDR2 as FQNNGV. CDR3 length: 15 amino acids. Germline trimming cut 4 bases from V and 4 bases from J; bases unmatched to any gene: 8. In nucleotides, the CDR3 is TGTGCCAGCAGCTCGCCAAGCCAGGGGGCAGATACGCAGTATTTT. This gives the protein CASSSPSQGADTQYF. Full variable domain (missing parts from reference TRBV11-2 and TRBJ2-3): EAGVAQSPRYKIIEKRQSVAFWCNPISGHATLYWYQQILGQGPKLLIQFQNNGVVDDSQLPKDRFSAERLKGVDSTLKIQPAKLEDSAVYLCASSSPSQGADTQYFGPGTRLTVL.

This clone was found a few times. The chain uses TRBV7-2 and TRBJ1-2; unclear D gene. CDR3 length: 15 residues. Trimming removed 1 base from V and 8 bases from J, with 17 bases in between. The germline V gene has CDR1 SGHTA and CDR2 FQGNSA. CDR3 loop: CASSLVGQAGQGYTF. As DNA, the CDR3 is TGTGCCAGCAGCTTAGTAGGCCAGGCGGGCCAGGGCTACACCTTC.

The chain is built from TRBV25-1 and TRBJ2-5; weak D call: TRBD1 (6 bases). Germline V CDR1 and CDR2: MGHDK, SYGVNS. With 6 bases removed from V and 4 bases from J, the gap between germline ends came to 9 bases. This CDR3 has 12 residues. Here the CDR3 DNA reads TGTGCCAGCAGAGGCAGGGGAGAGACCCAGTACTTC. It is translated as CASRGRGETQYF. The full variable domain, with the rest looked up from reference TRBV25-1 and TRBJ2-5, is EADIYQTPRYLVIGTGKKITLECSQTMGHDKMYWYQQDPGMELHLIHYSYGVNSTEKGDLSSESTVSRIRTEHFPLTLESARPSHTSQYLCASRGRGETQYFGPGTRLLVL.

The chain has TRBV7-9 and TRBJ1-1; D is unresolved. This CDR3 has 15 amino acids. The V end was cut by 1 base, the J end by 0 bases, with 9 bases between. Per germline, CDR1 SEHNR and CDR2 FQNEAQ (reference sequence). Here the CDR3 reads CASSLGGFVNTEAFF. The CDR3 bases are TGTGCCAGCAGCTTAGGCGGCTTTGTGAACACTGAAGCTTTCTTT.

CDR3 in amino acids: CASRLAGSMETQYF. The CDR3 DNA reads TGTGCCTCTAGGCTAGCGGGTTCCATGGAGACCCAGTACTTC. V gene TRBV30 combines with J gene TRBJ2-5; TRBD2 matches 8 bases. Germline V gene data show CDR1 as GTSNPN and CDR2 as SVGIG (reference sequence). This CDR3 has 14 amino acids. The trim removed 7 bases at V and 5 bases at J, leaving 12 bases unmatched.

This clone was recorded a few times. CDR3 coding DNA: TGTGCCAGCAGCTTATTGCTAGGAGGGAATGAGCAGTTCTTC. This translates into CASSLLLGGNEQFF. The chain carries TRBV7-9 and TRBJ2-1, with D possibly TRBD2 on 6 matching bases. CDR1 and CDR2 (germline): SEHNR, FQNEAQ (reference sequence). The CDR3 length is 14 residues. The V and J ends lost 2 bases and 7 bases respectively, with 12 bases between them.

This chain uses TRBV19 with TRBJ2-5; no reliable D call. V was cut by 3 bases and J by 3 bases, with 8 bases left in between. CDR1 is LNHDA and CDR2 is SQIVND in the germline V gene (reference sequence). The CDR3 covers 13 residues. The CDR3 sequence: CASSIGLEETQYF. The CDR3 coding sequence is TGTGCCAGTAGTATCGGCCTAGAAGAGACCCAGTACTTC.

Only a few counts were recorded for this clone. This chain uses TRBV5-1 with TRBJ2-1, with 8 bases that match TRBD2. This CDR3 has 18 residues. The germline CDR1 and CDR2 sequences are SGHRS and YFSETQ. Germline trimming cut 0 bases from V and 3 bases from J; bases unmatched to any gene: 11. The DNA of the CDR3 is TGCGCCAGCAGCTTGGCCATACCCCCCGGGACTAGCTACAATGAGCAGTTCTTC. It encodes CASSLAIPPGTSYNEQFF.

This clone was seen a few times. The chain links TRBV4-2 to TRBJ2-7; 9 nucleotides align to TRBD1. V lost 4 bases to trimming and J lost 2 bases; unmatched junction nucleotides: 12. This CDR3 spans 17 amino acids. Germline V gene data show CDR1 as LGHNA and CDR2 as YNFKEQ. The CDR3 DNA is TGTGCCAGCAGCCGAGAGATGTGGGACAGGGCTCCCTACGAGCAGTACTTC. This gives the protein CASSREMWDRAPYEQYF.

This clone was counted a few times. This sequence joins TRBV5-1 and TRBJ2-7; 7 nucleotides match TRBD2. V trimming: 0 bases; J trimming: 1 base; junction bases outside the gene matches: 4. CDR1 and CDR2 from the germline V gene are SGHRS and YFSETQ. The CDR3 has 15 residues. CDR3 in amino acids: CASSLVLAASYEQYF. CDR3 coding DNA: TGCGCCAGCAGCTTGGTGCTAGCGGCGTCCTACGAGCAGTACTTC.

The chain links TRBV7-6 to TRBJ2-3, with TRBD2 matching over 7 bases. This CDR3 is built from 14 residues. V lost 8 bases and J lost 1; bases outside the gene matches: 6. Looked up from germline, CDR1 is SGHVS and CDR2 is FNYEAQ. The CDR3 DNA is TGTGCCAGCGCCGCGGGGGATGGCACAGATACGCAGTATTTT. Amino acids: CASAAGDGTDTQYF.

This clone was seen more than once but under ten times. The V and J genes are TRBV6-1 and TRBJ2-7, with D hard to call. This CDR3 is built from 13 residues. Looked up from germline, CDR1 is MNHNS and CDR2 is SASEGT. Trimming removed 7 bases from V and 6 bases from J, with 16 bases in between. The CDR3 region has the DNA TGTGCCAGCAACGAGTATAGGAGCGCCGAGCAGTACTTC. It specifies CASNEYRSAEQYF.

This clone was detected a few times. This chain connects TRBV5-1 to TRBJ2-2; 7 bases align to TRBD2. Germline V gene data show CDR1 as SGHRS and CDR2 as YFSETQ. V was clipped by 4 bases and J by 6 bases; unmatched bases: 12. CDR3 length: 16 amino acids. CDR3 residues: CASSTPGGGPAGELFF. CDR3 sequence (DNA): TGCGCCAGCAGCACCCCTGGGGGAGGGCCCGCCGGGGAGCTGTTTTTT.

The rearrangement uses TRBV5-1 and TRBJ2-6; weak D call: TRBD1 (5 bases). Germline values: CDR1 SGHRS, CDR2 YFSETQ. Trimming took off 7 bases at V and 1 base at J, with 18 bases between the two ends. This CDR3 has 17 residues. CDR3: CASGQQNVGSGANVLTF. The CDR3, as DNA: TGCGCCAGCGGACAACAAAACGTGGGGTCTGGGGCCAACGTCCTGACTTTC.

The chain is built from TRBV30 and TRBJ1-5; a possible D gene is TRBD1 (6 bases). The length of the CDR3 is 15 residues. V was clipped by 0 bases and J by 0 bases, with 9 bases between them. Germline assignment: CDR1 GTSNPN and CDR2 SVGIG (reference sequence). CDR3 sequence reads: CAWSVYRDSNQPQHF. The CDR3 nucleotides read TGTGCCTGGAGTGTATACAGGGATAGCAATCAGCCCCAGCATTTT.

CDR3 residues: CASSLGQMPYEQYF. CDR3 DNA sequence: TGTGCCAGCAGCCTAGGACAGATGCCCTACGAGCAGTACTTC. The rearrangement links TRBV7-6 to TRBJ2-7, with a weak D call TRBD1 (6 bases). Trimming cost V 5 bases and J 2 bases, with 13 bases left between them. This CDR3 comprises 14 residues. Germline loops: CDR1 SGHVS, CDR2 FNYEAQ.

In its sample, this clone was seen a few times. The J gene is TRBJ1-5, the V gene TRBV23-1; no firm D call. TRBV23-1 is annotated as an ORF whose role is uncertain. Trimming took off 1 base at V and 3 bases at J, with 10 bases between the two ends. The CDR3 sequence is 15 residues long. CDR3 residues: CASSQWSGINQPQHF. CDR3 bases: TGCGCCAGCAGTCAATGGTCCGGTATCAATCAGCCCCAGCATTTT.

The V gene is TRBV18, the J gene TRBJ2-1; 7 nucleotides align to TRBD1. This CDR3 is 15 amino acids long. Germline V gene data show CDR1 as KGHSH and CDR2 as LQKENI. The junction had 9 bases not matched to a gene; V was cut back by 7 bases and J by 3 bases. CDR3 amino acids: CASLPRDSGYNEQFF. The CDR3 DNA sequence: TGTGCCAGCTTACCTAGGGACAGTGGCTACAATGAGCAGTTCTTC.

The rearrangement links TRBV27 to TRBJ1-2; tentative D call: TRBD1 (5 bases). The CDR3 length is 14 residues. CDR1 and CDR2 from the germline V gene are MNHEY and SMNVEV (reference sequence). V was shortened by 3 bases and J by 2 bases, with 10 bases between the two germline ends. The CDR3 nucleotides are TGTGCCAGCAGTTTGAACAGGATAAACTATGGCTACACCTTC. As protein: CASSLNRINYGYTF.

This clone was picked up a small number of times. The chain uses TRBV6-1 and TRBJ2-5; no definite D call. Germline V gene lookup returns CDR1 MNHNS and CDR2 SASEGT. The CDR3 covers 12 residues. Trimming took 7 bases from V and 5 from J, leaving 11 bases between them. This chain's CDR3 is CASMSLRETQYF. The CDR3 bases are TGTGCCAGCATGTCTCTCCGGGAGACCCAGTACTTC.

The rearrangement joins TRBV27 to TRBJ2-3, with TRBD1 matching 11 bases. The trim removed 4 bases at V and 4 bases at J, leaving 7 bases unmatched. Germline CDR1 MNHEY, CDR2 SMNVEV (reference sequence). There are 16 residues in the CDR3. CDR3 region: CASSSGQGAWADTQYF. CDR3 DNA sequence: TGTGCCAGCAGTTCCGGACAGGGGGCGTGGGCAGATACGCAGTATTTT.

This clone was seen more than once but under ten times. The chain has TRBV29-1 and TRBJ2-5; possibly TRBD2 for D (6 bases). The CDR3 totals 14 residues. Per the germline V gene, CDR1 is SQVTM and CDR2 is ANQGSEA. With 5 bases removed from V and 3 bases from J, the gap between germline ends came to 16 bases. This chain's CDR3 is CSVLGPAGKETQYF. The CDR3 DNA is TGCAGCGTTCTAGGTCCCGCGGGGAAAGAGACCCAGTACTTC.

V usage is TRBV11-2 and J usage is TRBJ1-4; TRBD1 matches 10 bases. Per the germline V gene, CDR1 is SGHAT and CDR2 is FQNNGV. The V gene end was trimmed by 5 bases and the J gene end by 7 bases; junction bases not matched to a gene: 4. The CDR3 has 14 residues. The CDR3 DNA is TGTGCCAGCAGCCTTCGGGACAGGGGTGAAAAACTGTTTTTT. It yields the protein CASSLRDRGEKLFF.

The chain is built from TRBV6-5 and TRBJ2-1; no clear D gene. Germline V gene lookup returns CDR1 MNHEY and CDR2 SVGAGI. CDR3 length: 11 residues. V was cut by 2 bases and J by 13 bases, with 9 bases left in between. Here the CDR3 DNA reads TGTGCCAGCAGTTACAAACGGAGACAGTTCTTC. Residues: CASSYKRRQFF.

The gene calls are TRBV5-1 and TRBJ2-5; 7 bases align to TRBD1. From germline, CDR1 is SGHRS and CDR2 YFSETQ. V lost 4 bases to trimming and J lost 2 bases; unmatched junction nucleotides: 5. The CDR3 extends over 14 amino acids. The CDR3 DNA reads TGCGCCAGCAGCCCCGACAGGGAACAAGAGACCCAGTACTTC. This codes for CASSPDREQETQYF.

This clone was observed a handful of times. The chain recombines TRBV6-5 with TRBJ1-2; the D gene is possibly TRBD1 (5 bases). V dropped 5 bases and J dropped 6 bases, with 7 bases sitting between them. Germline CDR1 is MNHEY and CDR2 is SVGAGI. The CDR3 runs 11 residues. In DNA form, the CDR3 reads TGTGCCAGCAGTGCAGGGAATGGCTACACCTTC. This translates into CASSAGNGYTF.

This clone appeared a few times. This sequence joins TRBV7-2 and TRBJ2-2; D perhaps matches TRBD1 (6 bases). The CDR3 totals 15 residues. Germline CDR1 is SGHTA and CDR2 is FQGNSA. Trimming removed 6 bases from V and 4 bases from J, with 15 bases in between. This CDR3 reads CASSSAGARTGELFF. DNA of the CDR3: TGTGCCAGCAGTTCCGCAGGGGCTCGCACCGGGGAGCTGTTTTTT.

There are a few counts of this clone. The rearrangement links TRBV4-3 to TRBJ2-3, with 12 bases aligning to TRBD1. The V and J ends lost 3 bases and 6 bases, in that order; junction bases with no gene match: 7. The CDR3 has 16 residues. CDR1 and CDR2 (germline): LGHNA, YSLEER. CDR3 sequence reads: CASSQNTGQGADTQYF. The DNA of the CDR3 is TGCGCCAGCAGCCAGAATACGGGACAGGGGGCCGATACGCAGTATTTT.

This rearrangement joins TRBV5-1 to TRBJ2-2; 11 bases are shared with TRBD2. J gave up 2 bases and V 5 bases, and 17 bases lay outside the gene matches. This CDR3 comprises 20 residues. Per germline, CDR1 SGHRS and CDR2 YFSETQ. The CDR3 DNA follows: TGCGCCAGCAGTACGGGTTGGATAGGACTAGCGGGCTCAAACACCGGGGAGCTGTTTTTT. It is translated as CASSTGWIGLAGSNTGELFF.

This clone was recorded a few times. The chain employs TRBV18 and TRBJ2-3; D is ambiguous. V gave up 3 bases and J gave up 2 bases, with 6 bases separating them. From germline, CDR1 is KGHSH and CDR2 LQKENI. The CDR3 has 13 residues. CDR3 nucleotides: TGTGCCAGCTCACCGGCTTTCACAGATACGCAGTATTTT. Translation gives CASSPAFTDTQYF.

This clone came up a few times. The chain links TRBV29-1 to TRBJ1-1, with D possibly TRBD1 on 5 matching bases. This CDR3 has 15 amino acids. Trimming took 3 bases from V and 6 from J, leaving 20 bases between them. CDR1 is SQVTM and CDR2 is ANQGSEA in the germline V gene. CDR3: CSVEGARGLRAEAFF. CDR3 DNA: TGCAGCGTTGAGGGAGCTCGGGGACTACGCGCTGAAGCTTTCTTT.

This clone appeared a few times. V usage is TRBV6-5 and J usage is TRBJ2-3, with D perhaps TRBD1 (5 bases). The germline V and J ends were trimmed by 2 bases and 2 bases, with 5 bases remaining between them. This CDR3 is built from 13 residues. Germline CDR1 is MNHEY and CDR2 is SVGAGI. The DNA for the CDR3 is TGTGCCAGCAGTTACGGGGCCACAGATACGCAGTATTTT. It codes for CASSYGATDTQYF.